Listed below are T cell receptor beta chains from one sample, sequenced in a study of early stage breast cancer tumors. This table comes from immunoSEQ multiplex PCR, and its TCRdb copy is limited to in-frame clones, with some not included. The sample records 9,300 or so clones, 60% to 80% being singletons. Sequenced: normal breast tissue next to the tumor. These receptors originate from a person between 60 and 69 years old with breast cancer. Both conserved end residues are part of each CDR3. D genes are given only for firm matches. Clone sizes are given selectively: once, few, many, or a class where the clone is expanded.

j_call clone_size v_call d_call cdr3_aa cdr3_nt
TRBJ1-5 few TRBV7-2 TRBD1 CASSRGQGVGQPQHF TGTGCCAGCAGCCGGGGACAGGGGGTAGGTCAGCCCCAGCATTTT
TRBJ1-1 - TRBV30 - CAWDMNTEAFF TGTGCCTGGGACATGAACACTGAAGCTTTCTTT
TRBJ2-7 - TRBV7-9 TRBD2 CASSLTRASGSYEQYF TGTGCCAGCAGCTTAACTCGTGCTAGCGGGAGCTACGAGCAGTACTTC
TRBJ2-1 medium-sized TRBV12-5 - CASGLGQIYNEQFF TGTGCTAGTGGTTTGGGGCAGATCTACAATGAGCAGTTCTTC
TRBJ2-7 - TRBV5-1 TRBD1 CASSLGGTENEQYF TGCGCCAGCAGCTTGGGAGGGACAGAGAACGAGCAGTACTTC
TRBJ1-1 - TRBV7-2 TRBD1 CASRTGVPEAFF TGTGCCAGCAGGACAGGGGTGCCTGAAGCTTTCTTT
TRBJ2-1 - TRBV6-5 TRBD1 CASSSPTGRRADEQFF TGTGCCAGCAGTTCTCCGACAGGGCGCAGGGCCGATGAGCAGTTCTTC
TRBJ2-1 few TRBV18 TRBD2 CASSPGLAGGQREQFF TGTGCCAGCTCACCGGGACTAGCGGGAGGGCAGCGTGAGCAGTTCTTC
TRBJ1-2 - TRBV5-8 TRBD1 CASSTPGQGDGYTF TGTGCCAGCAGCACTCCGGGACAGGGGGATGGCTACACCTTC
TRBJ2-3 medium-sized TRBV10-1 - CASSDVSSDTQYF TGCGCCAGCAGTGATGTTAGCTCAGATACGCAGTATTTT
TRBJ2-2 - TRBV7-7 TRBD2 CASSPRGVDSGELFF TGTGCTAGCAGCCCCCGGGGGGTGGACTCCGGGGAGCTGTTTTTT
TRBJ2-3 - TRBV5-6 - CASSERTGAPFADTQYF TGTGCCAGCAGCGAAAGAACGGGAGCCCCTTTCGCAGATACGCAGTATTTT
TRBJ1-4 - TRBV9 TRBD1 CASSATQGANEKLFF TGTGCCAGCAGCGCGACACAGGGGGCTAATGAAAAACTGTTTTTT
TRBJ2-1 few TRBV7-2 - CASSLDASSYNEQFF TGTGCCAGCAGCTTAGACGCCAGCTCCTACAATGAGCAGTTCTTC
TRBJ2-5 - TRBV7-8 - CASSLDLISSETQYF TGTGCCAGCAGCTTAGATCTAATATCGTCCGAGACCCAGTACTTC
TRBJ1-1 - TRBV6-6 - CASSTDGGTEAFF TGTGCCAGCAGTACGGACGGAGGCACTGAAGCTTTCTTT
TRBJ2-7 - TRBV19 - CAIPRPAGNEQYF TGTGCCATCCCCAGACCTGCGGGGAACGAGCAGTACTTC
TRBJ2-4 - TRBV4-2 TRBD2 CASSQDLRGGVDIQYF TGTGCCAGCAGCCAAGATCTTCGGGGGGGGGTAGACATTCAGTACTTC
TRBJ2-2 - TRBV10-3 TRBD2 CAINGGANTGELFF TGTGCCATCAACGGGGGGGCGAACACCGGGGAGCTGTTTTTT
TRBJ2-2 - TRBV7-7 - CASSSGYTGELFF TGTGCTAGCAGCTCGGGATACACCGGGGAGCTGTTTTTT
TRBJ2-7 - TRBV6-1 TRBD1 CASSDGGQGFDEQYF TGTGCCAGCAGTGATGGGGGACAGGGGTTTGACGAGCAGTACTTC
TRBJ2-3 - TRBV11-3 TRBD2 CASSPGGVGDTQYF TGTGCCAGCAGCCCCGGGGGGGTGGGAGATACGCAGTATTTT